This is a list of T cell receptor beta chains from one sample in a study of shared clonotypes between healthy human individuals. The table came from immunoSEQ multiplex PCR; TCRdb's copy has only in-frame clones and leaves some out. The sample shows roughly 1,500,000 clones, around 98% of them seen only once. The sequencing sample was made of naive CD4+ T cells sorted from blood. The source of these receptors is a man aged 30 to 45 in good health. Both conserved end residues are part of each CDR3. Each record gives: D gene, J gene, clone size, V gene, CDR3 DNA, CDR3 protein. A D gene is named only where the DNA matches it firmly. Clone sizes are given selectively: once, few, many, or a class where the clone is expanded.

>TRBD2|TRBJ2-4|-|TRBV19
TGTGCCAGTAGTATTCGGTTGGCGGGAGGGCTAGCCAAAAACATTCAGTACTTC
CASSIRLAGGLAKNIQYF
>TRBD2|TRBJ2-7|-|TRBV7-9
TGTGCCAGCATGACTAGCGGGACCTACGAGCAGTACTTC
CASMTSGTYEQYF
>-|TRBJ2-3|-|TRBV5-4
TGTGCCAGCAGCTTGGATCGGGGGTTCACAGATACGCAGTATTTT
CASSLDRGFTDTQYF
>-|TRBJ2-1|-|TRBV5-6
TGTGCCAGCAGCCAAGCAGGGTTTCGGTACAATGAGCAGTTCTTC
CASSQAGFRYNEQFF
>-|TRBJ1-1|-|TRBV7-8
TGTGCCAGCAGCTTAGCTTTGGCTCCCTCGAACACTGAAGCTTTCTTT
CASSLALAPSNTEAFF
>TRBD1|TRBJ1-1|-|TRBV5-1
TGCGCCAGCAGTTTTACGACAGGGTCCACTGAAGCTTTCTTT
CASSFTTGSTEAFF
>-|TRBJ2-3|-|TRBV5-1
TGCGCCAGCAGCGGGGGACTGAACGCGGGTACAGATACGCAGTATTTT
CASSGGLNAGTDTQYF
>-|TRBJ2-7|-|TRBV27
TGTGCCAGCAGTTCAATTGGCACCTACGAGCAGTACTTC
CASSSIGTYEQYF
>-|TRBJ2-1|-|TRBV5-1
TGCGCCAGCAATCATCCGGGTGGTGAGCAGTTCTTC
CASNHPGGEQFF
>-|TRBJ2-1|once|TRBV5-1
TGCGCCAGCAGCTTAGGGGATTTTGGTCACAATGAGCAGTTCTTC
CASSLGDFGHNEQFF
>-|TRBJ2-5|-|TRBV7-2
TGTGCCAGCAGCGCCCGCCCCCAAGAGACCCAGTACTTC
CASSARPQETQYF
>-|TRBJ1-5|-|TRBV6-6
TGTGCCAGCAATTTAGATAGCAATCAGCCCCAGCATTTT
CASNLDSNQPQHF
>-|TRBJ1-2|-|TRBV6-5
TGTGCCAGCAGTTCAAAGACTAGTGCAGGAAGCTATGGCTACACCTTC
CASSSKTSAGSYGYTF
>-|TRBJ2-5|-|TRBV18
TGTGCCAGCACAGACGGGGTAACAGAGACCCAGTACTTC
CASTDGVTETQYF
>-|TRBJ2-5|-|TRBV5-8
TGTGCCAGCAGCCGGGGACTCAATAAGTTAAAAGAGACCCAGTACTTC
CASSRGLNKLKETQYF
>TRBD2|TRBJ2-2|-|TRBV7-6
TGTGCCAGCTCCGGGATAGCGGGGAACACCGGGGAGCTGTTTTTT
CASSGIAGNTGELFF
>-|TRBJ2-2|-|TRBV28
TGTGCCAGCAGTCGGACCGGGGAGCTGTTTTTT
CASSRTGELFF
>TRBD2|TRBJ2-1|-|TRBV5-1
TGCGCCAGCAGCCCCGGACTAGCGGGAACCAATGAGCAGTTCTTC
CASSPGLAGTNEQFF
>-|TRBJ2-2|-|TRBV19
TGTGCCAGTATGATATACGGCACCGGGGAGCTGTTTTTT
CASMIYGTGELFF
>-|TRBJ1-2|-|TRBV18
TGTGCCAGCTCACCAATAAACACTGGGGGTCTTACTAACTATGGCTACACCTTC
CASSPINTGGLTNYGYTF
>-|TRBJ1-1|-|TRBV29-1
TGCAGCGCTAGCTCTCGGGGTACCATGAACACTGAAGCTTTCTTT
CSASSRGTMNTEAFF
>TRBD1|TRBJ1-2|-|TRBV10-3
TGTGCCATCAGTGCCGGGACAGAGTATGGCTACACCTTC
CAISAGTEYGYTF
>TRBD2|TRBJ2-1|-|TRBV6-5
TGTGCCAGCAGTTACGTAAGAAGCGGGAACGCGTTCTTC
CASSYVRSGNAFF
>TRBD2|TRBJ2-6|-|TRBV19
TGTGCCAGTAGTATGGAGCGGGGAGCTGGGGCCAACGTCCTGACTTTC
CASSMERGAGANVLTF
>TRBD1|TRBJ2-1|-|TRBV7-8
TGTGCCAGCAGCCCCCAGGGACAGGGGGCTTATGAGCAGTTCTTC
CASSPQGQGAYEQFF
>TRBD1|TRBJ1-3|-|TRBV18
TGTGCCAGCTCAGAGGTCCCGGGACAGTCATTCTCTGGAAACACCATATATTTT
CASSEVPGQSFSGNTIYF
>-|TRBJ2-7|-|TRBV27
TGTGCCAGCAGTTTCGATTCGACCTACGAGCAGTACTTC
CASSFDSTYEQYF
>-|TRBJ2-7|-|TRBV7-9
TGTGCCAGCAGCCCAGATGGGACACCCCCCTACGAGCAGTACTTC
CASSPDGTPPYEQYF
>-|TRBJ2-7|-|TRBV28
TGTGCCAGCAGTCCAGGACAGTCCTACTACGAGCAGTACTTC
CASSPGQSYYEQYF
>-|TRBJ2-6|-|TRBV9
TGTGCCAGCAGCGGCCCCCCCGGGGGCTCCCTCTCTGGGGCCAACGTCCTGACTTTC
CASSGPPGGSLSGANVLTF
>TRBD1|TRBJ2-3|once|TRBV5-1
TGCGCCAGCAGCTTGTGGACAGGAACGACGGGGGATACGCAGTATTTT
CASSLWTGTTGDTQYF
>-|TRBJ2-7|-|TRBV7-9
TGTGCCAGCAGCCTTACTGGCCTTCCCTACGAGCAGTACTTC
CASSLTGLPYEQYF
>TRBD1|TRBJ1-1|-|TRBV11-2
TGTGCCAGCAGCCGGGACAGGGCCGTCGGCACTGAAGCTTTCTTT
CASSRDRAVGTEAFF
>-|TRBJ2-5|-|TRBV10-3
TGTGCCATCAGTGAGTCGGGGGGAGAGACCCAGTACTTC
CAISESGGETQYF
>TRBD2|TRBJ2-7|-|TRBV5-4
TGTGCCAGCAGACAGAGCGGGAGTGTAGACGAGCAGTACTTC
CASRQSGSVDEQYF
>-|TRBJ2-3|-|TRBV5-4
TGTGCCAGCAGCTTGGGGAGGGGCACAGATACGCAGTATTTT
CASSLGRGTDTQYF
>-|TRBJ1-1|-|TRBV2
TGTGCCAGCAGGGGCAGGGGAAACACTGAAGCTTTCTTT
CASRGRGNTEAFF